A single sample is the source of the 3 T cell receptor beta chains below, sequenced in a study of CDR3 diversity in severe acne (dated by TCRdb to between 2019 and 2020). Libraries were made using PCR. Sequenced using an Illumina HiSeq 2000. The raw public data were reprocessed by TCRdb itself: fastp quality trimming at Q25, MiXCR clonotype calling, in-frame beta chains only. For every CDR3 protein sequence, its rows merge into one entry that carries the most common genes and DNA. The table for this sample lists more than 85,000 distinct CDR3 sequences; roughly 52% of them were counted only once. Around a tenth of the sample is taken by the ten largest. The sample was blood. These receptors were taken from a male donor in good health, serving as a control.

With regard to this clonotype: A read error may explain this, as a much larger clone is one base away. The V call is TRBV19, the J call TRBJ1-2; D not certain. The CDR3 spans 12 residues. V was clipped by 5 bases and J by 11 bases, with 15 bases between them. The germline V gene has CDR1 LNHDA and CDR2 SQIVND (reference sequence). CDR3 loop: CASSVVHSPYTF. Written as DNA, the CDR3 is TGTGCCAGTAGTGTAGTCCACAGTCCGTACACCTTC.

This CDR3 reads CASSLRLSGPGELFF. CDR3 coding DNA: TGTGCCAGCAGCTTAAGGTTATCCGGGCCCGGGGAGCTGTTTTTT. The genes are TRBV11-3 and TRBJ2-2; D gene ambiguous. The germline V and J ends were trimmed by 2 bases and 6 bases, with 13 bases remaining between them. The germline V gene has CDR1 SGHNT and CDR2 YENEEA. There are 15 residues in the CDR3.

In its sample, this clonotype was seen a few times. The rearrangement uses TRBV29-1 and TRBJ1-1; D possibly corresponds to TRBD1 (6 bases). Looked up from germline, CDR1 is SQVTM and CDR2 is ANQGSEA. The CDR3 totals 13 residues. V shed 6 bases and J shed 5 bases, with 16 bases lying between them. CDR3 bases: TGCAGCGTCCCCCTACAGGGAGAGACTGAAGCTTTCTTT. Amino acid sequence: CSVPLQGETEAFF.